The present TCR beta chain was sequenced within a study of sequential checkpoint blockade in melanoma. Turning to the study itself: First-line arms were nivolumab then ipilimumab, or the reverse, randomized 1:1.

Trimming shortened V by 4 bases and J by 3 bases, and 17 bases separated the two germline ends. This CDR3 is built from 16 residues. CDR1 and CDR2 (germline): MNHNS, SASEGT. Repertoires were generated with immunoSEQ multiplex PCR, while TCRdb's copy carries only in-frame clones and drops some. There are 30,000 or so clones in the sample; approximately 77% occur only once, and about 20% lies in the top ten. The treatment was: randomized to nivolumab then ipilimumab (arm A) or the reverse (arm B). Live CD3+CD8+ CD19− CD56− cells were sorted from PBMCs. Sequences were derived from CD8+ T cells sorted from blood (inferred from file names), sampled from a patient given nivolumab and ipilimumab in sequence. The rearrangement uses TRBV6-1 and TRBJ2-3; D is possibly TRBD2 (6 bases). The TCR originated in a human donor with melanoma. The CDR3 protein is CASSASRRGSTDTQYF. The CDR3 nucleotides read TGTGCCAGCAGTGCCTCCAGGAGGGGCTCGACAGATACGCAGTATTTT.